This T cell receptor beta chain was identified during a study of T cell changes during pregnancy in multiple sclerosis (dated by TCRdb to between 2019 and 2020). Background on the whole study: The study examined how the T cell repertoire changed over the course of pregnancy in women with multiple sclerosis.

The germline V gene (reference sequence) gives CDR1 as LNHDA and CDR2 as SQIVND. Spanning cysteine to phenylalanine, the CDR3 consists of 14 amino acids. The entry retains the CDR3 DNA only, 42 bases that are in frame from base 1. The V and J ends are trimmed by 3 bases and 6 bases, leaving 12 bases between them. With respect to this clone: The antigen it binds to is not known. Per-base qualities were not stored, and no clone one base away is much larger.

Library generation was performed with the immunoSEQ multiplex PCR assay. What TCRdb holds here is the immuneACCESS table cut down to in-frame rearrangements. Part of the clones is not present; checked against another copy, under half of the missing clones reflect an unresolved V gene, and the others are unexplained. In all, the sample holds around 70,000 clones, and about 89% of those were seen once. 0.65% to 0.9% of the sample is taken by the ten largest. This chain is built from TRBV19 and TRBJ1-5; the D gene is possibly TRBD1, with 5 bases matching. This TCR was recovered from a female donor with multiple sclerosis, enrolled in a pregnancy study. This specimen was peripheral blood, taken in the second trimester of pregnancy. The DNA sequence reads TGTGCCAGTAGTATCACAGGCTGGGGTCAGCCCCAGCATTTT. It specifies CASSITGWGQPQHF.